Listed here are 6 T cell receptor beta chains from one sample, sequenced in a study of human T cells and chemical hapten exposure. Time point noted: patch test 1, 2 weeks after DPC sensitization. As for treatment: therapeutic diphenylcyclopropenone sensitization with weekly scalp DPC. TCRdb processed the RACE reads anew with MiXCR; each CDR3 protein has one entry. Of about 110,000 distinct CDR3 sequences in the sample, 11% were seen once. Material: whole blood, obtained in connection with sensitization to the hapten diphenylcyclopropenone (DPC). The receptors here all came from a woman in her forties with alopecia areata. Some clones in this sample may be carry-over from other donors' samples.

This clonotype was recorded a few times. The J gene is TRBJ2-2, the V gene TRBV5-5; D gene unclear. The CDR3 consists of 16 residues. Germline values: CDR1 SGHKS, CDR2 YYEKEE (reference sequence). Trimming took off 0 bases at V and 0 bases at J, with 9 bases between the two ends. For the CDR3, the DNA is TGTGCCAGCAGCTTGGTCCATATCCCGAACACCGGGGAGCTGTTTTTT. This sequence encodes CASSLVHIPNTGELFF.

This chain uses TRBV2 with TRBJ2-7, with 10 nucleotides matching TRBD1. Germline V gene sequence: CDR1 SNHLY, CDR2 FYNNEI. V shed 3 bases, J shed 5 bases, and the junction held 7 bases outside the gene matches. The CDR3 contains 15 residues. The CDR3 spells CASSDSRDRGHEQYF. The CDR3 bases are TGTGCCAGCAGTGATAGTCGGGACAGGGGCCACGAGCAGTACTTC. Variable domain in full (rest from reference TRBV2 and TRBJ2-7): EPEVTQTPSHQVTQMGQEVILRCVPISNHLYFYWYRQILGQKVEFLVSFYNNEISEKSEIFDDQFSVERPDGSNFTLKIRSTKLEDSAMYFCASSDSRDRGHEQYFGPGTRLTVT.

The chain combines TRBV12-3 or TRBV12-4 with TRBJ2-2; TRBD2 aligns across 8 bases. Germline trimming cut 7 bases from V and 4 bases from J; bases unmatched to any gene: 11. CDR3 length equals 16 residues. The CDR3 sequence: CASKADGGVTTGELFF. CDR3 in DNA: TGTGCCAGCAAAGCCGACGGGGGGGTGACCACCGGGGAGCTGTTTTTT.

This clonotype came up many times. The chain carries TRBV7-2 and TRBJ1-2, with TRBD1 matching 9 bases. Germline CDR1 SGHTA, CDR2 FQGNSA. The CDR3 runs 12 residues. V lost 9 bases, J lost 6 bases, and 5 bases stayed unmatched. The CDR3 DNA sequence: TGTGCCAGTAGACAGGGGGTAAATGGCTACACCTTC. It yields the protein CASRQGVNGYTF.

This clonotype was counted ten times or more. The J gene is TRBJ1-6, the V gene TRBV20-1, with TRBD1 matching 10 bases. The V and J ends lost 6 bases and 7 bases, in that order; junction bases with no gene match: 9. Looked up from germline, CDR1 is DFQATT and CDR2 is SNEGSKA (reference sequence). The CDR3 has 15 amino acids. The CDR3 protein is CSAPFPGQGNSPLHF. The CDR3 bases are TGCAGTGCCCCATTCCCGGGACAGGGGAATTCACCCCTCCACTTT.

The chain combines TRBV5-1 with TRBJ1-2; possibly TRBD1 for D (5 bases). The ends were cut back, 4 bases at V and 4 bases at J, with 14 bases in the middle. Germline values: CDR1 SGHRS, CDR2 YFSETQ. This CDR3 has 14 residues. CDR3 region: CASSPTEILYGYTF. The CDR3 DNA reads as TGCGCCAGCAGCCCGACAGAGATACTCTATGGCTACACCTTC. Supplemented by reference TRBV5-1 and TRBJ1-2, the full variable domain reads KAGVTQTPRYLIKTRGQQVTLSCSPISGHRSVSWYQQTPGQGLQFLFEYFSETQRNKGNFPGRFSGRQFSNSRSEMNVSTLELGDSALYLCASSPTEILYGYTFGSGTRLTVV.